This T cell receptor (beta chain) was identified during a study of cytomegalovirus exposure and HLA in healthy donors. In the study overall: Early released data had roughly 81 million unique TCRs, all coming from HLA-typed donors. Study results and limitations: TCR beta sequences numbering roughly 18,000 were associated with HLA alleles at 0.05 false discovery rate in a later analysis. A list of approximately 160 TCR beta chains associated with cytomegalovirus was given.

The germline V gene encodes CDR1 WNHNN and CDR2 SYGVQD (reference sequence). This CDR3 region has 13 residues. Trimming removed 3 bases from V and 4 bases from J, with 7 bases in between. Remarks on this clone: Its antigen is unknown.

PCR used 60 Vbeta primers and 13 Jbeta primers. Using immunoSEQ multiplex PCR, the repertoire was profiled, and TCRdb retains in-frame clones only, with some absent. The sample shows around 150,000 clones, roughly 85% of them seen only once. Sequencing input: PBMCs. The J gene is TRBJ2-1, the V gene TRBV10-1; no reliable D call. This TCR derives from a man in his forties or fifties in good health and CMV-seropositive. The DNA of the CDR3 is TGCGCCAGCAGTGAAGTACAGTACAATGAGCAGTTCTTC. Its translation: CASSEVQYNEQFF.